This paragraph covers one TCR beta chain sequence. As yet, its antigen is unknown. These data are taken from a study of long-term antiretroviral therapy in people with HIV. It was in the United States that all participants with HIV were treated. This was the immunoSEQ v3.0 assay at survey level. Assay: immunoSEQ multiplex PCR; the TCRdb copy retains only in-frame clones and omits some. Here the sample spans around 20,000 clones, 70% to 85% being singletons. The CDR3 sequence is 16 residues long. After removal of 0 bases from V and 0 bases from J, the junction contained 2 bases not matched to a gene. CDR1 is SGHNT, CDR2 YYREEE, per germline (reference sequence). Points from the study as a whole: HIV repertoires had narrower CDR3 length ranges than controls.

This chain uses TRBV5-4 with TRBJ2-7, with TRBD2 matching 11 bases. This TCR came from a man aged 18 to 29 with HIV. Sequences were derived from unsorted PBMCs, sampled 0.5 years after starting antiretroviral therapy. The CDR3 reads CASSLGLAGLSYEQYF. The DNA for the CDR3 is TGTGCCAGCAGCTTGGGACTAGCGGGACTCTCCTACGAGCAGTACTTC.